This T cell receptor beta chain appears in the sequencing data of a study of blood T cell repertoires in COVID-19. As for the study in general: Samples taken during acute and convalescent COVID-19 were collected in the United States, Italy and Spain.

V was trimmed by 3 bases and J by 4 bases, leaving 9 bases between them. Germline V gene data show CDR1 as LNHDA and CDR2 as SQIVND (reference sequence). CDR3 length: 13 amino acids. Authors' processing steps: Quantification of nucleated cells was approximated via reference gene primer amplification. The repertoire was sequenced with immunoSEQ multiplex PCR; TCRdb's copy has only in-frame clones and lacks some. The DNA gave D and trimming, while V, J and clone size come from that table. The repertoire holds just over 150,000 clones, with around 91% as singletons. Sequenced sample: peripheral blood. This TCR was sampled from a woman in her forties with acute or convalescent COVID-19. The chain couples TRBV19 to TRBJ1-2; D remains ambiguous. The CDR3 protein is CASSILGFYGYTF. CDR3 coding DNA: TGTGCCAGTAGTATCCTGGGCTTCTATGGCTACACCTTC.